The 11 T cell receptor beta chains in this list originate from one sample, sequenced in a study of T-cell memory formation after mild COVID-19. MiXCR, applied by TCRdb to the 5' RACE reads, yields one record per CDR3 protein. The sample consists of a few hundred thousand distinct CDR3 sequences, around a fifth of them appearing once. The specimen was PBMCs or a T cell subset sorted from them (not recorded which). The receptors were gathered from a young man who had mild COVID-19 (a few samples of this study predate the infection). Cell type and time point are not known.

The V and J genes are TRBV28 and TRBJ2-2; tentative D call: TRBD2 (7 bases). Germline CDR1 is MDHEN and CDR2 is SYDVKM. The V end was cut by 5 bases, the J end by 0 bases, with 13 bases between. The CDR3 consists of 16 residues. This CDR3 reads CASSGGDTANTGELFF. CDR3 DNA sequence: TGTGCCAGCAGTGGGGGGGACACTGCGAACACCGGGGAGCTGTTTTTT.

The chain links TRBV24-1 to TRBJ2-2; D uncertain. Germline loops: CDR1 KGHDR, CDR2 SFDVKD. Between the trimmed V and J ends, which lost 3 bases and 4 bases, there was a span of 11 bases. This CDR3 contains 15 residues. CDR3 region: CATSDPGRPTGELFF. The CDR3 DNA is TGTGCCACCAGTGATCCCGGAAGGCCCACCGGGGAGCTGTTTTTT.

The V gene is TRBV7-9, the J gene TRBJ2-7, with D possibly matching TRBD1 (5 bases). Trimming left V 5 bases short and J 0 bases short, with 17 bases between. CDR1 is SEHNR, CDR2 FQNEAQ, per germline (reference sequence). This CDR3 is built from 16 residues. The CDR3 spells CASSEQRQRDSYEQYF. CDR3 sequence (DNA): TGTGCCAGCAGCGAGCAAAGACAGCGAGACTCCTACGAGCAGTACTTC.

This chain uses TRBV6-2 or TRBV6-3 with TRBJ2-6, with D hard to call. V lost 3 bases and J 0 bases, leaving 9 bases between the germline ends. Per germline, CDR1 MNHEY and CDR2 SVGEGT. The CDR3 has 16 amino acids. The CDR3 sequence is CASSYRILSGANVLTF. DNA for the CDR3: TGTGCCAGCAGTTATAGGATCCTCTCTGGGGCCAACGTCCTGACTTTC.

This chain uses TRBV6-5 with TRBJ1-5; no definite D call. The CDR3 consists of 15 residues. From germline, CDR1 is MNHEY and CDR2 SVGAGI. Trimming stripped 8 bases from V and 3 bases from J, with 17 bases between. DNA for the CDR3: TGTGCCAGCGGGTACCCGGCGGATTACAATCAGCCCCAGCATTTT. This translates into CASGYPADYNQPQHF.

The chain has TRBV12-3 or TRBV12-4 and TRBJ1-2, with D uncertain. The CDR3 runs to 12 residues. The V and J ends lost 5 bases and 5 bases respectively, with 9 bases between them. CDR3 nucleotides: TGTGCCAGCAGTGCTGGAGGGTATGGCTACACCTTC. Translated: CASSAGGYGYTF.

This clonotype appeared a few times. For the CDR3, the DNA is TGCAGTGCCGCAGCACGCGGTTACACAGGGGAGACCCAGTACTTC. It is translated as CSAAARGYTGETQYF. V is TRBV20-1 and J is TRBJ2-5, with D perhaps TRBD1 (6 bases). The CDR3 has 15 amino acids. In germline, CDR1 is DFQATT, CDR2 SNEGSKA (reference sequence). V was cut by 6 bases and J by 5 bases, with 22 bases left in between.

Many counts were recorded for this clonotype. The chain couples TRBV7-9 to TRBJ1-1; 9 bases align to TRBD1. CDR1 and CDR2 (germline): SEHNR, FQNEAQ (reference sequence). V dropped 6 bases and J dropped 3; count of bases not matched to a gene: 2. This CDR3 contains 13 residues. DNA of the CDR3: TGTGCCAGCAGACAGGGGGCCGACACTGAAGCTTTCTTT. Encoded protein: CASRQGADTEAFF.

In its sample, this clonotype was seen a few times. Written as DNA, the CDR3 is TGTGCCAGCAGCCGTAGGGCGGCAGGGGTAGAGACCCAGTACTTC. Amino acids: CASSRRAAGVETQYF. The V gene is TRBV14, the J gene TRBJ2-5; weak D call: TRBD1 (6 bases). V lost 4 bases and J 4 bases, leaving 16 bases between the germline ends. The CDR3 has 15 residues. CDR1 and CDR2 from the germline V gene are SGHDN and FVKESK.

This clonotype appeared a few times. The CDR3 DNA reads as TGCGCCAGCAGGGTGGGGGGAGGTGAGCAGTTCTTC. Translation: CASRVGGGEQFF. The chain combines TRBV5-1 with TRBJ2-1; possibly TRBD2 for D (6 bases). The CDR3 loop spans 12 amino acids. V lost 5 bases and J lost 9, with 12 bases in between. The germline CDR1 and CDR2 sequences are SGHRS and YFSETQ.

The chain employs TRBV7-9 and TRBJ2-3; 9 bases match TRBD2. The ends lost 5 bases at V and 2 bases at J; junction bases unmatched: 14. Germline V lookup: CDR1 SEHNR, CDR2 FQNEAQ (reference sequence). The CDR3 totals 18 residues. The CDR3, as DNA: TGTGCCAGCAGCCGCGGCTCGTTAGCGGGGGCGTTCACAGATACGCAGTATTTT. It is translated as CASSRGSLAGAFTDTQYF.